This T cell receptor (beta chain) appears in the sequencing data of a study of T-cell memory formation after mild COVID-19. The study, taken as a whole, reports: Memory cells collected pre-infection included some clones that later responded, suggesting cross-reactive memory joined. Clones shrinking from day 15 to 85 showed even CD4/CD8 mixes; later expanders tilted CD4+. Contracting CD4+ clones lay largely in CM and EM, with CD8+ ones residing in EMRA.

Worth noting for this clonotype: Its antigen is not known.

The germline V gene has CDR1 SQVTM and CDR2 ANQGSEA. CDR3 size: 13 residues. Between the trimmed V and J ends, which lost 4 bases and 1 base, there was a span of 8 bases. TCRdb reanalysed the 5' RACE reads using MiXCR and keeps one entry per CDR3 protein. The sample carries roughly 130,000 distinct CDR3 sequences, over 15% recorded once. Sequencing input: PBMCs or a T cell subset sorted from them (not recorded which). The genes are TRBV29-1 and TRBJ1-5; D might be TRBD1 (5 bases). The sequence derives from a man between 18 and 35 years old who had mild COVID-19 (a few samples of this study predate the infection). Cell type and time point are not known. In DNA, the CDR3 is TGCAGCGTTGGGCCAGGGAGCAATCAGCCCCAGCATTTT. Residues: CSVGPGSNQPQHF.